The 24 T cell receptor beta chains below all came from one sample that was sequenced in a study of early T cells in non-severe SARS-CoV-2 infection. A single record per CDR3 protein comes from TCRdb applying MiXCR to the 5' RACE reads. The sample records around 60,000 distinct CDR3 sequences, just over 20% being singletons. Sequences were derived from whole blood, sampled at baseline. The origin of the receptors is an adult who was a healthcare worker with PCR-confirmed SARS-CoV-2 infection or an uninfected control (not recorded which).

In its sample, this clonotype was seen a few times. The chain recombines TRBV20-1 with TRBJ2-3; unclear D gene. This CDR3 has 13 amino acids. Per germline, CDR1 DFQATT and CDR2 SNEGSKA (reference sequence). Trimming took 2 bases from V and 1 from J, leaving 7 bases between them. The CDR3 DNA reads as TGCAGTGCTAGACGAACAGGCACAGATACGCAGTATTTT. As protein: CSARRTGTDTQYF.

V and J are TRBV11-2 and TRBJ2-3, with D tentatively TRBD1 (5 bases). The germline gives CDR1 SGHAT, CDR2 FQNNGV. The V end lost 5 bases, the J end lost 6 bases, and 24 bases lay between the germline ends. The CDR3 length is 17 residues. CDR3 loop: CASSRRPYRFEVDTQYF. CDR3 nucleotide sequence: TGTGCCAGCAGCCGACGACCCTACAGGTTCGAGGTGGATACGCAGTATTTT.

The chain recombines TRBV20-1 with TRBJ2-7; 9 bases fit TRBD1. CDR3 length equals 12 residues. The junction had 1 base not matched to a gene; V was cut back by 4 bases and J by 3 bases. Germline V lookup: CDR1 DFQATT, CDR2 SNEGSKA (reference sequence). CDR3 region: CSATDRGYEQYF. In DNA, the CDR3 is TGCAGTGCTACGGACAGGGGCTACGAGCAGTACTTC.

This clonotype showed up just a few times. J is TRBJ2-7 and V is TRBV3-1; D unresolved. Germline CDR1 LGHDT, CDR2 YNNKEL (reference sequence). Trimming shortened V by 1 base and J by 3 bases, and 10 bases separated the two germline ends. The CDR3 sequence is 14 residues long. CDR3 in DNA: TGTGCCAGCAGCCAAGTGGCCCGGAGCTACGAGCAGTACTTC. Its translation is CASSQVARSYEQYF.

The chain is built from TRBV3-1 and TRBJ2-5; no firm D call. Germline-derived CDR1 and CDR2 are LGHDT and YNNKEL (reference sequence). The CDR3 covers 12 residues. Trimming shortened V by 6 bases and J by 5 bases, and 10 bases separated the two germline ends. In DNA form, the CDR3 reads TGTGCCAGCAGGGTAGCAGGCGAGACCCAGTACTTC. Translating gives CASRVAGETQYF.

The V gene is TRBV6-1, the J gene TRBJ2-3, with D tentatively TRBD1 or TRBD2 (6 bases each). Germline CDR1 MNHNS, CDR2 SASEGT. CDR3 size: 14 residues. With 6 bases removed from V and 2 bases from J, the gap between germline ends came to 12 bases. CDR3 DNA sequence: TGTGCCAGCAGGAGGGGGGACTTCACAGATACGCAGTATTTT. Translated, it gives CASRRGDFTDTQYF.

Only a few counts were recorded for this clonotype. This rearrangement joins TRBV11-2 to TRBJ2-4, with TRBD2 identical over 12 bases. There are 20 residues in the CDR3. Germline V gives CDR1 SGHAT, CDR2 FQNNGV. The V segment lost 0 bases and the J segment 0 bases; nucleotides outside the gene matches: 9. The CDR3 DNA reads as TGTGCCAGCAGCTTAGATAGGGGACTAGCGGGCCCACTAGCCAAAAACATTCAGTACTTC. It yields the protein CASSLDRGLAGPLAKNIQYF. The whole variable domain, filled in from reference TRBV11-2 and TRBJ2-4, reads EAGVAQSPRYKIIEKRQSVAFWCNPISGHATLYWYQQILGQGPKLLIQFQNNGVVDDSQLPKDRFSAERLKGVDSTLKIQPAKLEDSAVYLCASSLDRGLAGPLAKNIQYFGAGTRLSVL.

This clonotype was seen at least ten times. The chain carries TRBV20-1 and TRBJ1-1, with a possible D match to TRBD1 (5 bases). This CDR3 spans 16 amino acids. The germline CDR1 and CDR2 sequences are DFQATT and SNEGSKA (reference sequence). With 0 bases removed from V and 1 base from J, the gap between germline ends came to 15 bases. In nucleotides, the CDR3 is TGCAGTGCTAGAGACTCAGGGTCCGGTCGGAACACTGAAGCTTTCTTT. It codes for CSARDSGSGRNTEAFF.

The genes are TRBV12-5 and TRBJ2-1; D is ambiguous. The V gene's germline CDR1 is LGHNT and CDR2 FRNRAP. This CDR3 is 13 amino acids long. Trimming removed 6 bases at V and 3 bases at J, with 9 bases between. CDR3 in DNA: TGTGCTAGTGGAGTGAATCTCTACAATGAGCAGTTCTTC. Its protein product is CASGVNLYNEQFF.

This clonotype was counted between two and nine times. This rearrangement joins TRBV6-6 to TRBJ2-2; D might be TRBD1 (6 bases). Germline V gene data show CDR1 as MNHNY and CDR2 as SVGAGI (reference sequence). The CDR3 has 13 residues. Trimming removed 7 bases from V and 7 bases from J, with 13 bases in between. In DNA, the CDR3 is TGTGCCAGCACTGGCAGGGGAAACGGGGAGCTGTTTTTT. It translates to CASTGRGNGELFF.

This clonotype was picked up many times. This rearrangement joins TRBV20-1 to TRBJ1-6; D not certain. Germline-derived CDR1 and CDR2 are DFQATT and SNEGSKA (reference sequence). V was pared by 0 bases and J by 9 bases, with 6 bases between. The CDR3 extends over 12 amino acids. The CDR3 loop is CSARDNSSPLHF. The CDR3 DNA is TGCAGTGCTAGAGATAACAGTTCACCCCTCCACTTT.

Only a few counts were recorded for this clonotype. V is TRBV10-3 and J is TRBJ1-2; 7 nucleotides agree with TRBD1. The germline gives CDR1 ENHRY, CDR2 SYGVKD. The J segment lost 8 bases and the V segment lost 2 bases, leaving 2 bases of the junction unmatched. This CDR3 has 12 residues. The CDR3 nucleotides are TGTGCCATCAGTGAGACAGGGGCAGGCTACACCTTC. It encodes CAISETGAGYTF.

The table lists this clonotype with a few counts. V and J are TRBV12-3 or TRBV12-4 and TRBJ1-2; D remains unclear. Trimming stripped 5 bases from V and 8 bases from J, with 18 bases between. This CDR3 has 14 amino acids. CDR3 nucleotide sequence: TGTGCCAGCAGTCCCGACTCCTTCGATACCGGCTACACCTTC. It codes for CASSPDSFDTGYTF.

This clonotype was seen more than once but under ten times. The chain recombines TRBV9 with TRBJ2-3, with 8 bases identical to TRBD2. CDR3 length: 16 residues. With 3 bases clipped from V and 5 bases from J, the junction kept 11 bases outside the gene matches. Germline V CDR1 and CDR2: SGDLS, YYNGEE. The chain's CDR3 is CASSAAGGLAQDTQYF. CDR3 in DNA: TGTGCCAGCAGCGCTGCGGGGGGCCTTGCGCAAGATACGCAGTATTTT.

This chain links TRBV7-3 with TRBJ1-6, with 8 nucleotides matching TRBD1. The length of the CDR3 is 16 residues. CDR1 and CDR2 from the germline V gene are SGHTA and FQGTGA. After removal of 7 bases from V and 5 bases from J, the junction contained 10 bases not matched to a gene. CDR3 loop: CASILPGTGHNSPLHF. The DNA of the CDR3 is TGTGCCAGCATCCTCCCCGGGACAGGTCATAATTCACCCCTCCACTTT.

This clonotype was counted a few times. This chain links TRBV4-1 with TRBJ1-1, with a weak D call TRBD1 (6 bases). This CDR3 region has 15 residues. Trimming cost V 2 bases and J 2 bases, with 12 bases left between them. Germline CDR1 is MGHRA and CDR2 is YSYEKL. As DNA, the CDR3 is TGCGCCAGCAGCCAAACACAGGGAGATAACACTGAAGCTTTCTTT. It is translated as CASSQTQGDNTEAFF.

The rearrangement joins TRBV3-1 to TRBJ1-1, with D unclear. From germline, CDR1 is LGHDT and CDR2 YNNKEL (reference sequence). This CDR3 spans 14 amino acids. V lost 4 bases and J lost 1, with 10 bases in between. The CDR3, as DNA: TGTGCCAGCAGCCCGGACTCGACGAACACTGAAGCTTTCTTT. Translated, it gives CASSPDSTNTEAFF.

This clonotype was detected a few times. The chain has TRBV19 and TRBJ2-1, with TRBD2 matching over 7 bases. The CDR3 totals 15 residues. After removal of 3 bases from V and 4 bases from J, the junction contained 6 bases not matched to a gene. Germline V gives CDR1 LNHDA, CDR2 SQIVND (reference sequence). This CDR3 reads CASSMRRGIYNEQFF. CDR3 in DNA: TGTGCCAGTAGTATGAGGCGGGGGATTTACAATGAGCAGTTCTTC.

This clonotype was seen more than once but under ten times. The genes are TRBV19 and TRBJ2-3; no clear D gene. Per the germline V gene, CDR1 is LNHDA and CDR2 is SQIVND (reference sequence). V lost 5 bases and J lost 0, with 12 bases in between. The CDR3 sequence is 15 residues long. CDR3 nucleotide sequence: TGTGCCAGTAGTTCTTCGACCCAGAGCACAGATACGCAGTATTTT. This codes for CASSSSTQSTDTQYF.

This clonotype has only a few counts. The chain carries TRBV7-9 and TRBJ1-3, with TRBD1 matching over 7 bases. CDR1 SEHNR and CDR2 FQNEAQ come from the germline V gene (reference sequence). Trimming at V came to 4 bases and at J to 2 bases, leaving 5 bases not matched to a gene. The CDR3 extends over 15 amino acids. CDR3 DNA: TGTGCCAGCAGCTCCACCGGGACAGCTGGAAACACCATATATTTT. Translated: CASSSTGTAGNTIYF.

The table lists this clonotype with a few counts. One junction end does not reproduce the germline sequence, and a read error may be involved. This chain uses TRBV7-8 with TRBJ1-1, with D tentatively TRBD1 (6 bases). The CDR3 covers 16 residues. Germline assignment: CDR1 SGHVS and CDR2 FQNEAQ. CDR3 amino acids: CASSSFLTGGRTEVFF. The CDR3 region has the DNA TGTGCCAGCAGCTCCTTTTTAACGGGGGGCAGAACTGAAGTTTTCTTT.

This clonotype has more than one count but fewer than ten. V and J are TRBV2 and TRBJ2-3; D is unclear. This CDR3 is 14 amino acids long. V gave up 2 bases and J gave up 2 bases, with 8 bases separating them. The germline gives CDR1 SNHLY, CDR2 FYNNEI. The CDR3 nucleotides are TGTGCCAGCAGTGAAACCGGGTCCACAGATACGCAGTATTTT. This translates into CASSETGSTDTQYF. Full variable domain (outside the CDR3, taken from reference TRBV2 and TRBJ2-3): EPEVTQTPSHQVTQMGQEVILRCVPISNHLYFYWYRQILGQKVEFLVSFYNNEISEKSEIFDDQFSVERPDGSNFTLKIRSTKLEDSAMYFCASSETGSTDTQYFGPGTRLTVL.

V usage is TRBV6-5 and J usage is TRBJ1-2; TRBD1 might be the D (6 bases). The CDR3 sequence is 12 residues long. Trimming stripped 2 bases from V and 5 bases from J, with 6 bases between. Germline CDR1 reads MNHEY; CDR2 reads SVGAGI. Here the CDR3 reads CASSYQGYGYTF. The CDR3 nucleotides are TGTGCCAGCAGTTACCAGGGGTATGGCTACACCTTC.

The rearrangement uses TRBV12-3 or TRBV12-4 and TRBJ2-7; 8 bases line up with TRBD1. This CDR3 is 16 amino acids long. V shed 5 bases, J shed 4 bases, and the junction held 13 bases outside the gene matches. CDR3 residues: CASSTSLGDRRYEQYF. DNA for the CDR3: TGTGCCAGCAGTACCTCCCTTGGGGACAGGAGGTACGAGCAGTACTTC.